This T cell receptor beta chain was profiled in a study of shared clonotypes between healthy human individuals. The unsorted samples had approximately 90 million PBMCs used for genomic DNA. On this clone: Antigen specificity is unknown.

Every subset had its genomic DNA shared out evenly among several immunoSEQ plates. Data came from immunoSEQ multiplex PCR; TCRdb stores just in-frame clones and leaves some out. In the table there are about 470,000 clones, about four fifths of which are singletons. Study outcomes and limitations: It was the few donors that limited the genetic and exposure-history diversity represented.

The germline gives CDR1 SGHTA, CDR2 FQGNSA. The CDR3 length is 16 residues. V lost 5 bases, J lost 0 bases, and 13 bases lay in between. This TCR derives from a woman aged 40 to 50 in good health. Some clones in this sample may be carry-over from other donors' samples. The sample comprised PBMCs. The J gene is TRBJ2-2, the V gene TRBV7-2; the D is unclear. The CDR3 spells CASSAKYKANTGELFF. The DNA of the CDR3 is TGTGCCAGCAGCGCCAAGTACAAAGCGAACACCGGGGAGCTGTTTTTT.